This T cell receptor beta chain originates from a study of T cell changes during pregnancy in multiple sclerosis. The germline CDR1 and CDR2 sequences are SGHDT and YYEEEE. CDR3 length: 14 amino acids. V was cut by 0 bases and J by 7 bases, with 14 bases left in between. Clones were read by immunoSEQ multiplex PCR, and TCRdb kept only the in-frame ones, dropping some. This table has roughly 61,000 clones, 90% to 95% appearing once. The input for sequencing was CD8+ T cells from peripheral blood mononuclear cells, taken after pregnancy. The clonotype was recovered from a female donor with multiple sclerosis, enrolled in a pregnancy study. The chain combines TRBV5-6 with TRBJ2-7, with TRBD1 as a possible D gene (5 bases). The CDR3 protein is CASSLGQLLWEQYF. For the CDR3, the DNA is TGTGCCAGCAGCTTGGGACAGCTCCTCTGGGAGCAGTACTTC.